The next 11 T cell receptor beta chains were all read from a single sample in a study of blood T cell repertoires in COVID-19. Sequencing was performed with immunoSEQ multiplex PCR; in TCRdb, only in-frame clones are kept and a portion is missing. Among some 350,000 clones listed, around 87% were seen once. Sequenced sample: PBMCs or T cells enriched from blood (not recorded which). The receptors derive from a woman aged 30 to 39 who had recovered from COVID-19.

CDR3 sequence reads: CASSYVRGTDTQYF. DNA of the CDR3: TGTGCCAGCAGTTACGTCAGGGGCACAGATACGCAGTATTTT. This chain links TRBV6-5 with TRBJ2-3, with D possibly being TRBD1 (5 bases). The CDR3 covers 14 residues. CDR1 MNHEY and CDR2 SVGAGI come from the germline V gene. V lost 2 bases to trimming and J lost 1 base, with 7 bases between them.

This chain links TRBV3-1 (or the pseudogene TRBV3-2) with TRBJ2-3; 9 nucleotides line up with TRBD2. CDR3 length equals 15 residues. Looked up from germline, CDR1 is LGHDT and CDR2 is YNNKEL (reference sequence). J lost 4 bases, V lost 1 base, and 3 bases had no gene match. The CDR3 DNA reads as TGTGCCAGCAGCCAAGGGGGACTAGCAGCAGATACGCAGTATTTT. Amino acid sequence: CASSQGGLAADTQYF.

V and J are TRBV24-1 and TRBJ2-3, with TRBD2 matching 9 bases. Looked up from germline, CDR1 is KGHDR and CDR2 is SFDVKD. CDR3 length equals 14 residues. V gave up 8 bases and J gave up 5 bases; unmatched junction bases: 7. The chain's CDR3 is CATNAGGRGDTQYF. CDR3 sequence (DNA): TGTGCCACCAATGCGGGGGGGAGGGGAGATACGCAGTATTTT.

The chain couples TRBV4-2 to TRBJ1-3; the match to TRBD1 covers 10 bases. The CDR3 runs 15 residues. The V and J ends lost 4 bases and 4 bases, in that order; junction bases with no gene match: 4. Germline values: CDR1 LGHNA, CDR2 YNFKEQ. The CDR3 sequence: CASSRDRGQGNTIYF. The CDR3 DNA reads TGTGCCAGCAGCCGCGACAGGGGGCAAGGAAACACCATATATTTT.

The chain uses TRBV19 and TRBJ1-1; D is unclear. V was clipped by 7 bases and J by 5 bases, with 14 bases between them. The CDR3 contains 13 residues. Per germline, CDR1 LNHDA and CDR2 SQIVND (reference sequence). The CDR3 DNA reads TGTGCCAGTAATGGGTATACGAGGACTGAAGCTTTCTTT. Translated: CASNGYTRTEAFF.

The rearrangement joins TRBV27 to TRBJ1-5, with D maybe TRBD1 (5 bases). The germline V gene encodes CDR1 MNHEY and CDR2 SMNVEV (reference sequence). The CDR3 runs 15 residues. V lost 5 bases and J 0 bases, leaving 11 bases between the germline ends. For the CDR3, the DNA is TGTGCCAGCAGTGGGGCAGGGCTTAGCAATCAGCCCCAGCATTTT. Protein sequence: CASSGAGLSNQPQHF.

V gene TRBV9 combines with J gene TRBJ1-1, with D tentatively TRBD1 (6 bases). The ends were cut back, 0 bases at V and 0 bases at J, with 15 bases in the middle. The CDR3 spans 17 residues. Germline V gene sequence: CDR1 SGDLS, CDR2 YYNGEE. CDR3 protein: CASSVGPPGVVNTEAFF. In DNA, the CDR3 is TGTGCCAGCAGCGTAGGGCCGCCAGGGGTCGTGAACACTGAAGCTTTCTTT. The full variable domain, its missing parts supplied by reference TRBV9 and TRBJ1-1, is DSGVTQTPKHLITATGQRVTLRCSPRSGDLSVYWYQQSLDQGLQFLIQYYNGEERAKGNILERFSAQQFPDLHSELNLSSLELGDSALYFCASSVGPPGVVNTEAFFGQGTRLTVV.

The chain joins TRBV5-1 to TRBJ2-7; D is possibly TRBD2 (5 bases). This CDR3 contains 13 residues. Looked up from germline, CDR1 is SGHRS and CDR2 is YFSETQ. V lost 5 bases, J lost 2 bases, and 11 bases lay in between. DNA for the CDR3: TGCGCCAGCAGGGGAGACAACCCCTACGAGCAGTACTTC. Residues: CASRGDNPYEQYF.

V is TRBV11-2 and J is TRBJ2-3; a possible D gene is TRBD2 (7 bases). V was trimmed by 2 bases and J by 2 bases, leaving 11 bases between them. Germline CDR1 is SGHAT and CDR2 is FQNNGV. This CDR3 contains 15 residues. The DNA of the CDR3 is TGTGCCAGCAGCTTACGGGGGGCCCTCACAGATACGCAGTATTTT. Amino acids: CASSLRGALTDTQYF.

The V call is TRBV27, the J call TRBJ2-7; 9 bases are shared with TRBD1. The CDR3 covers 17 residues. Unmatched junction bases numbered 12, after V lost 0 bases and J lost 6 bases. Germline V CDR1 and CDR2: MNHEY, SMNVEV (reference sequence). The DNA for the CDR3 is TGTGCCAGCAGTTTATCGACCCCCGGGACAGGGCTAAGCGAGCAGTACTTC. The encoded protein is CASSLSTPGTGLSEQYF.

The chain employs TRBV2 and TRBJ1-6; possible D gene TRBD1, 6 bases. CDR1 and CDR2 from the germline V gene are SNHLY and FYNNEI. The CDR3 covers 14 residues. Between the trimmed V and J ends, which lost 6 bases and 5 bases, there was a span of 11 bases. The CDR3 DNA reads as TGTGCCAGCAGACCGGGACACAATAATTCACCCCTCCACTTT. Protein sequence: CASRPGHNNSPLHF.